This T cell receptor beta chain was found in a study of OX40 agonist ivuxolimab in advanced cancers. Some clones are missing from TCRdb's copy, which holds only in-frame ones; the method was immunoSEQ multiplex PCR. The sample carries about 66,000 clones, about four fifths recorded once. Germline loops: CDR1 SGHRS, CDR2 YFSETQ. V was shortened by 4 bases and J by 0 bases, with 13 bases between the two germline ends. This CDR3 has 16 amino acids. The V gene is TRBV5-1, the J gene TRBJ2-2, with D perhaps matching TRBD1 or TRBD2 (5 bases each). This sample comprised CD4+ or CD8+ T cells sorted from blood, obtained in a trial of the OX40 agonist ivuxolimab. The origin of this receptor is an adult with an advanced solid tumor such as melanoma, head and neck, liver or kidney cancer. The CDR3 loop reads CASSTAGTPNTGELFF. The CDR3 DNA sequence: TGCGCCAGCAGCACCGCCGGGACCCCGAACACCGGGGAGCTGTTTTTT.